These 23 T cell receptor beta chains were sequenced from one sample in a study of CD8 T cells in ankylosing spondylitis. Study-level findings and limits: Ankylosing spondylitis blood appeared to be characterized by a TCR beta motif of 8 or 9 highly homologous variants.

TCRdb reprocessed the 5' RACE reads with MiXCR, giving one entry per CDR3 protein. The profile shows some 700,000 distinct CDR3 sequences, under 20% of them singletons. No antigen has been identified for these receptors. The sample comprised blood, either unsorted or a sorted T cell fraction (not recorded which). The receptors were gathered from a male donor with ankylosing spondylitis.

The V and J genes are TRBV6-5 and TRBJ2-7; TRBD2 matches at 9 bases. V lost 2 bases, J lost 1 base, and 6 bases stayed unmatched. The germline CDR1 and CDR2 sequences are MNHEY and SVGAGI. CDR3 length equals 16 residues. The CDR3 DNA sequence: TGTGCCAGCAGTTACGGTAGCCTAGCGGGGTCCTACGAGCAGTACTTC. Its protein is CASSYGSLAGSYEQYF.

The chain employs TRBV14 and TRBJ2-1, with D unresolved. The V end was cut by 6 bases, the J end by 6 bases, with 9 bases between. Germline loops: CDR1 SGHDN, CDR2 FVKESK. This CDR3 has 12 amino acids. Here the CDR3 DNA reads TGTGCCAGCAGTTCCAAGGGCAATGAGCAGTTCTTC. Its translation: CASSSKGNEQFF.

The V call is TRBV20-1, the J call TRBJ2-3; TRBD2 matches at 7 bases. Germline V lookup: CDR1 DFQATT, CDR2 SNEGSKA (reference sequence). V lost 1 base to trimming and J lost 0 bases; unmatched junction nucleotides: 4. CDR3 length: 15 amino acids. The chain's CDR3 is CSARGSGGSTDTQYF. The CDR3 region has the DNA TGCAGTGCTAGAGGGTCGGGGGGTAGCACAGATACGCAGTATTTT.

This clonotype occurred once. The V call is TRBV6-2 or TRBV6-3, the J call TRBJ1-1; D is uncertain. CDR1 is MNHEY and CDR2 is SVGEGT in the germline V gene. The CDR3 is made up of 12 amino acids. The V end lost 2 bases, the J end lost 9 bases, and 10 bases lay between the germline ends. The CDR3 DNA sequence: TGTGCCAGCAGTTACACCCACGGGAAAGCTTTCTTT. Its protein product is CASSYTHGKAFF.

This clonotype came up a few times. This chain uses TRBV18 with TRBJ2-3; possible D gene TRBD1, 6 bases. V lost 2 bases to trimming and J lost 1 base, with 16 bases between them. Germline CDR1 and CDR2: KGHSH and LQKENI. The CDR3 spans 17 residues. CDR3 DNA sequence: TGTGCCAGCTCACCAAAGGGCACAGGGCCCCGCACAGATACGCAGTATTTT. Residues: CASSPKGTGPRTDTQYF.

The V call is TRBV10-3, the J call TRBJ2-5, with a tentative D call TRBD2 (6 bases). The CDR3 runs to 15 residues. The V end lost 4 bases, the J end lost 4 bases, and 16 bases lay between the germline ends. Germline V gives CDR1 ENHRY, CDR2 SYGVKD. The CDR3 protein is CAISGLVGGRETQYF. The CDR3 region has the DNA TGTGCCATCAGTGGCCTCGTTGGGGGGAGAGAGACCCAGTACTTC.

The V and J genes are TRBV12-3 or TRBV12-4 and TRBJ2-6; D possibly corresponds to TRBD2 (7 bases). The CDR3 has 19 amino acids. V was shortened by 1 base and J by 3 bases, with 19 bases between the two germline ends. This CDR3 reads CASSLVGLGGLGGANVLTF. In DNA form, the CDR3 reads TGTGCCAGCAGTTTAGTTGGGTTGGGGGGGCTAGGTGGGGCCAACGTCCTGACTTTC.

This clonotype was seen a few times. The V gene is TRBV3-1, the J gene TRBJ2-3; possible D gene TRBD2, 5 bases. Trimming left V 1 base short and J 5 bases short, with 10 bases between. Germline CDR1 and CDR2: LGHDT and YNNKEL (reference sequence). CDR3 length equals 14 residues. CDR3 residues: CASSQARGVDTQYF. The CDR3 coding sequence is TGTGCCAGCAGCCAAGCACGGGGAGTAGATACGCAGTATTTT.

The chain links TRBV3-1 to TRBJ1-2, with TRBD1 identical over 8 bases. CDR1 LGHDT and CDR2 YNNKEL come from the germline V gene (reference sequence). This CDR3 region has 16 residues. V was pared by 0 bases and J by 4 bases, with 7 bases of the junction left unmatched. CDR3 amino acids: CASSQDQGAGSYGYTF. CDR3 in DNA: TGTGCCAGCAGCCAAGATCAGGGGGCCGGGAGCTATGGCTACACCTTC.

Many counts were recorded for this clonotype. It is unclear where the CDR3 begins or ends on the DNA, so no DNA is shown, and the CDR3 is as TCRdb lists it. CDR3: CASSFGAGELFF. The chain carries TRBV12-3 or TRBV12-4 and TRBJ2-2. The CDR3 is 12 residues long, ends included.

This rearrangement joins TRBV18 to TRBJ2-7, with TRBD1 matching 7 bases. The CDR3 totals 14 residues. The V segment lost 2 bases and the J segment 5 bases; nucleotides outside the gene matches: 6. Germline CDR1 is KGHSH and CDR2 is LQKENI. The chain's CDR3 is CASSPGGQSHEQYF. Written as DNA, the CDR3 is TGTGCCAGCTCACCAGGGGGACAGTCACACGAGCAGTACTTC. The variable domain in full, completed from reference TRBV18 and TRBJ2-7, reads NAGVMQNPRHLVRRRGQEARLRCSPMKGHSHVYWYRQLPEEGLKFMVYLQKENIIDESGMPKERFSAEFPKEGPSILRIQQVVRGDSAAYFCASSPGGQSHEQYFGPGTRLTVT.

V and J are TRBV28 and TRBJ1-1, with a weak D call TRBD1 (6 bases). V was cut by 3 bases and J by 0 bases, with 14 bases left in between. Germline V lookup: CDR1 MDHEN, CDR2 SYDVKM. The CDR3 runs 16 residues. The CDR3: CASSLGHLVMNTEAFF. The CDR3 region has the DNA TGTGCCAGCAGTTTGGGACACCTGGTAATGAACACTGAAGCTTTCTTT.

V is TRBV24-1 and J is TRBJ1-5; the D is unclear. The V end was cut by 5 bases, the J end by 1 base, with 5 bases between. This CDR3 has 13 residues. Germline lookup yields CDR1 KGHDR and CDR2 SFDVKD. Here the CDR3 DNA reads TGTGCCACCAGTGCAAGCAGCAATCAGCCCCAGCATTTT. Its protein product is CATSASSNQPQHF.

The chain is built from TRBV3-1 and TRBJ1-5, with D perhaps TRBD1 (5 bases). V was clipped by 3 bases and J by 5 bases, with 17 bases between them. The CDR3 consists of 16 residues. Germline CDR1 reads LGHDT; CDR2 reads YNNKEL (reference sequence). The CDR3 is CASSQGDRGNHQPQHF. The CDR3 DNA sequence: TGTGCCAGCAGCCAGGGGGACCGGGGGAATCATCAGCCCCAGCATTTT.

This clonotype was counted a few times. J is TRBJ2-7 and V is TRBV7-2; D is possibly TRBD1 (5 bases). Germline loops: CDR1 SGHTA, CDR2 FQGNSA. This CDR3 has 12 amino acids. V dropped 8 bases and J dropped 3 bases, with 11 bases sitting between them. CDR3 in amino acids: CASALGDYEQYF. CDR3 DNA: TGTGCCAGCGCCCTAGGGGACTACGAGCAGTACTTC.

The chain employs TRBV6-1 and TRBJ2-7; 7 positions agree with TRBD2. The CDR3 totals 15 residues. Germline-derived CDR1 and CDR2 are MNHNS and SASEGT. The trim removed 7 bases at V and 2 bases at J, leaving 11 bases unmatched. Written as DNA, the CDR3 is TGTGCCAGCAATCCCCGACTAGCCGGCACCTACGAGCAGTACTTC. Translation gives CASNPRLAGTYEQYF.

This clonotype appeared a few times. The chain couples TRBV15 to TRBJ2-7; maybe TRBD2 (5 bases). Germline lookup yields CDR1 LNHNV and CDR2 YYDKDF (reference sequence). Trimming removed 6 bases from V and 6 bases from J, with 21 bases in between. The CDR3 sequence is 15 residues long. CDR3 amino acids: CATREGLAPSLEQYF. CDR3 nucleotides: TGTGCCACCAGAGAAGGACTTGCCCCATCCCTCGAGCAGTACTTC.

There are a few counts of this clonotype. The chain carries TRBV27 and TRBJ2-3; 11 nucleotides line up with TRBD2. Germline CDR1 reads MNHEY; CDR2 reads SMNVEV (reference sequence). There are 18 residues in the CDR3. The J segment lost 0 bases and the V segment lost 3 bases, leaving 8 bases of the junction unmatched. The CDR3 nucleotides are TGTGCCAGCAGTTTCTCTACCACTAGCGGGGGCAGCACAGATACGCAGTATTTT. This translates into CASSFSTTSGGSTDTQYF.

V gene TRBV5-4 combines with J gene TRBJ2-1; D gene ambiguous. CDR3 length: 18 amino acids. Germline loops: CDR1 SGHNT, CDR2 YYREEE (reference sequence). The V and J ends lost 4 bases and 5 bases respectively, with 25 bases between them. The CDR3 bases are TGTGCCAGCAGCCCAGGAAGGGCAACGGGTTGGGGAAACAATGAGCAGTTCTTC. It is translated as CASSPGRATGWGNNEQFF.

In this sample, this clonotype turned up a few times. V gene TRBV29-1 combines with J gene TRBJ1-1; 12 nucleotides match TRBD1. The V gene end was trimmed by 2 bases and the J gene end by 6 bases; junction bases not matched to a gene: 13. CDR1 and CDR2 (germline): SQVTM, ANQGSEA. This CDR3 region has 17 residues. The CDR3 sequence is CSVEPRDRGRGIPEAFF. CDR3 DNA sequence: TGCAGCGTTGAACCCCGGGACAGGGGGCGCGGTATACCTGAAGCTTTCTTT. Variable domain in full (rest from reference TRBV29-1 and TRBJ1-1): SAVISQKPSRDICQRGTSLTIQCQVDSQVTMMFWYRQQPGQSLTLIATANQGSEATYESGFVIDKFPISRPNLTFSTLTVSNMSPEDSSIYLCSVEPRDRGRGIPEAFFGQGTRLTVV.

There are many counts of this clonotype. The chain uses TRBV27 and TRBJ1-5; D may be TRBD1 (5 bases). V was clipped by 5 bases and J by 4 bases, with 21 bases between them. The germline CDR1 and CDR2 sequences are MNHEY and SMNVEV (reference sequence). The CDR3 length is 17 residues. CDR3 DNA: TGTGCCAGCAGTCGTAAGGGGCCCGTCAGCTATAATCAGCCCCAGCATTTT. This sequence encodes CASSRKGPVSYNQPQHF.

The table lists this clonotype with many counts. V usage is TRBV2 and J usage is TRBJ2-5; tentatively, D is TRBD1 (6 bases). The V gene lost 3 bases and the J gene lost 5 bases, with 13 bases spanning the gap. From germline, CDR1 is SNHLY and CDR2 FYNNEI. This CDR3 has 14 residues. CDR3 sequence (DNA): TGTGCCAGCAGTGAGGGGGCCCAATTCGAGACCCAGTACTTC. Its translation: CASSEGAQFETQYF. The whole variable domain, filled in from reference TRBV2 and TRBJ2-5, reads EPEVTQTPSHQVTQMGQEVILRCVPISNHLYFYWYRQILGQKVEFLVSFYNNEISEKSEIFDDQFSVERPDGSNFTLKIRSTKLEDSAMYFCASSEGAQFETQYFGPGTRLLVL.

The chain combines TRBV20-1 with TRBJ1-2; 9 bases agree with TRBD1. V shed 6 bases and J 8 bases; nucleotides not matched to a gene: 10. Germline loops: CDR1 DFQATT, CDR2 SNEGSKA (reference sequence). The CDR3 has 13 residues. CDR3 bases: TGCAGTGCGCGGGACAGGGCTTTATTGGGCTACACCTTC. Protein product: CSARDRALLGYTF.